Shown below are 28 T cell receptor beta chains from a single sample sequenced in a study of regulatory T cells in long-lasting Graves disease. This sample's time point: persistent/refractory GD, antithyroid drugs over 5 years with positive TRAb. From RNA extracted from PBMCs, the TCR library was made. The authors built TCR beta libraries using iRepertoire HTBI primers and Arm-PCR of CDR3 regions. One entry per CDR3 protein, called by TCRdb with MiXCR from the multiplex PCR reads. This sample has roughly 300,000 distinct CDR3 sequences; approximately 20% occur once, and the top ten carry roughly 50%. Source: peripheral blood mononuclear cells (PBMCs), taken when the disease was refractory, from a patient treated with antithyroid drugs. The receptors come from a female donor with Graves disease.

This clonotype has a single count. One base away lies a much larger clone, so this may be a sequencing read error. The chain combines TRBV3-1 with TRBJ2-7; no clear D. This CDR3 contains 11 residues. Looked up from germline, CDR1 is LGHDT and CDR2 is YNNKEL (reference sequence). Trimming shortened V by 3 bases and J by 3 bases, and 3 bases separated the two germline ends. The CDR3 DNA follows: TGTGCCAGCAGCCACTACTACGAGCAGTACTTC. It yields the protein CASSHYYEQYF.

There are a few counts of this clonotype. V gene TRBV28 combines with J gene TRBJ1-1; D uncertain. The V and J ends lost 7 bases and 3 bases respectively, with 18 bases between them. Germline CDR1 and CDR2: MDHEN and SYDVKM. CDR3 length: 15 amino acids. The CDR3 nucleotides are TGTGCCAGCATGGCTCTCTCTCGTTTTGACACTGAAGCTTTCTTT. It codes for CASMALSRFDTEAFF. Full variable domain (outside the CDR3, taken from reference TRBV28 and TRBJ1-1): DVKVTQSSRYLVKRTGEKVFLECVQDMDHENMFWYRQDPGLGLRLIYFSYDVKMKEKGDIPEGYSVSREKKERFSLILESASTNQTSMYLCASMALSRFDTEAFFGQGTRLTVV.

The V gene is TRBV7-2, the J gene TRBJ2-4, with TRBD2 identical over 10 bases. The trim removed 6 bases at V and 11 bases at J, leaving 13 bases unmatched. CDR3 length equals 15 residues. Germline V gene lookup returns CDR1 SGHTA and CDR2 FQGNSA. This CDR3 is CASRSGRAYDVLQYF. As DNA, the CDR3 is TGTGCCAGCAGGAGCGGGAGGGCCTATGATGTCCTTCAGTACTTC. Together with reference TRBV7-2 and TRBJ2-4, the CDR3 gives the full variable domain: GAGVSQSPSNKVTEKGKDVELRCDPISGHTALYWYRQSLGQGLEFLIYFQGNSAPDKSGLPSDRFSAERTGGSVSTLTIQRTQQEDSAVYLCASRSGRAYDVLQYFGAGTRLSVL.

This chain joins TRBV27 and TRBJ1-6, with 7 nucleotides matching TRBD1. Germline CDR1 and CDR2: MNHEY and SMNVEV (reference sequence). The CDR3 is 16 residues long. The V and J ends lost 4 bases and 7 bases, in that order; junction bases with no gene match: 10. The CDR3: CASSYRRDRENSPLHF. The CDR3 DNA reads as TGTGCCAGCAGTTACCGCCGGGACAGAGAAAATTCACCCCTCCACTTT.

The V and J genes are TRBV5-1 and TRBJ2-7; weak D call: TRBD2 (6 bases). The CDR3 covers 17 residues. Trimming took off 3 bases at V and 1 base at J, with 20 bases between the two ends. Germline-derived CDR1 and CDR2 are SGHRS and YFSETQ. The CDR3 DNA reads TGCGCCAGCAGCTCGGGGCACTCCGGGACTTATTCCTACGAGCAGTACTTC. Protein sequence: CASSSGHSGTYSYEQYF.

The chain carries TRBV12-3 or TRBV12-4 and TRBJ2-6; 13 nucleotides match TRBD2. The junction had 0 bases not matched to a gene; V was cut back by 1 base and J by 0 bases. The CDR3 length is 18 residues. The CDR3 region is CASSLGTSGGSGANVLTF. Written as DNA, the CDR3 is TGTGCCAGCAGTTTAGGGACTAGCGGGGGCTCTGGGGCCAACGTCCTGACTTTC.

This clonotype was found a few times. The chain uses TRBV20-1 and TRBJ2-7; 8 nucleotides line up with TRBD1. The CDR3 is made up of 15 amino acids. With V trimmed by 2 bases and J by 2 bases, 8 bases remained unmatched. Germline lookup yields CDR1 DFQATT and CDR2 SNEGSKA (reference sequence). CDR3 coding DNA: TGCAGTGCTAGAAGCCCGGGACAGGTAACCTACGAGCAGTACTTC. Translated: CSARSPGQVTYEQYF.

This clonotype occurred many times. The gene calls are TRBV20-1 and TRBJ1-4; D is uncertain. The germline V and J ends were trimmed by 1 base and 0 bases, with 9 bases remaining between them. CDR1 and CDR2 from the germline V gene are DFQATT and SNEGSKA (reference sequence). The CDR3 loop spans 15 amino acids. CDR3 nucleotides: TGCAGTGCTAGAGGAGAGGCTGCAACTAATGAAAAACTGTTTTTT. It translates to CSARGEAATNEKLFF.

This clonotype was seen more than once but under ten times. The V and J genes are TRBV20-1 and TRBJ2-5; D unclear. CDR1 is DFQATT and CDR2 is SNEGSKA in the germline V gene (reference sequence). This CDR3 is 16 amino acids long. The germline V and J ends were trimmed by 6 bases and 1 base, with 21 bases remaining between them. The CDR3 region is CSALNPIGTSQETQYF. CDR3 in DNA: TGCAGTGCCCTTAACCCTATAGGAACAAGCCAAGAGACCCAGTACTTC.

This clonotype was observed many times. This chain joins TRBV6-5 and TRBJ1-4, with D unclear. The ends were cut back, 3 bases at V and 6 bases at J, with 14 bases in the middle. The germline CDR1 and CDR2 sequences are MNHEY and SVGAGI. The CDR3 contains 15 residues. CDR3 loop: CASSYRARSDEKLFF. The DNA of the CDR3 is TGTGCCAGCAGTTATAGGGCCCGGTCGGATGAAAAACTGTTTTTT.

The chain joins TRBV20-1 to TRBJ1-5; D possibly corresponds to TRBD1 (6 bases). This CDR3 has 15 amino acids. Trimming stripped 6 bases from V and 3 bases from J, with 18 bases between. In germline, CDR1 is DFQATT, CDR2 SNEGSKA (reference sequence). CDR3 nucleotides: TGCAGTGCCGAGCAGGGGTTTGGGGTCAATCAGCCCCAGCATTTT. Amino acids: CSAEQGFGVNQPQHF.

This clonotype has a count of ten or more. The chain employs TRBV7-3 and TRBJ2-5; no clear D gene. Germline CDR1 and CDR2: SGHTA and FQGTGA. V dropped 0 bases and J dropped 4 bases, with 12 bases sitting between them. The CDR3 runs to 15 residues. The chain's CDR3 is CASSLTGTATETQYF. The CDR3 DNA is TGTGCCAGCAGCTTAACAGGAACAGCTACAGAGACCCAGTACTTC.

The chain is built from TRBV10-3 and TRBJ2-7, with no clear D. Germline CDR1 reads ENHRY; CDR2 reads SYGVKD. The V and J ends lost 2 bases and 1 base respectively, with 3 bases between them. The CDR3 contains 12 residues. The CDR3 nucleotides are TGTGCCATCAGTGAGGGGTCCTACGAGCAGTACTTC. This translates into CAISEGSYEQYF.

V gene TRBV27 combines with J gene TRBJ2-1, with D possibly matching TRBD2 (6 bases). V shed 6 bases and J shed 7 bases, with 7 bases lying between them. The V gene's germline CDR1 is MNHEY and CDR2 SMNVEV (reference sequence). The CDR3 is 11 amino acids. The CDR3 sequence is CASRSGNEQFF. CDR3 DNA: TGTGCCAGCAGGAGCGGGAATGAGCAGTTCTTC.

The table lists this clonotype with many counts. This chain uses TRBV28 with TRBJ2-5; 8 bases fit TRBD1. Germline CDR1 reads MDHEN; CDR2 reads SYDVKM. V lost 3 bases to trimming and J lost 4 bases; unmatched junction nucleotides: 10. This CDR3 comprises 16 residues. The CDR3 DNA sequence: TGTGCCAGCAGTTTTTTTGGACAGGGTGCGGGAGAGACCCAGTACTTC. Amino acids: CASSFFGQGAGETQYF.

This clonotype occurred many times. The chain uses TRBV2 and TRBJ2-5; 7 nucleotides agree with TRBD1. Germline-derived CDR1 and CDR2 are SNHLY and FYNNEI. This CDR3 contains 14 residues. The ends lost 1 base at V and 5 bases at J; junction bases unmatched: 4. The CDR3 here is CASSEVDRVETQYF. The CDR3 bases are TGTGCCAGCAGTGAAGTCGACAGGGTCGAGACCCAGTACTTC. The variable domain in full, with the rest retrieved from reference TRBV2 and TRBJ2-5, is EPEVTQTPSHQVTQMGQEVILRCVPISNHLYFYWYRQILGQKVEFLVSFYNNEISEKSEIFDDQFSVERPDGSNFTLKIRSTKLEDSAMYFCASSEVDRVETQYFGPGTRLLVL.

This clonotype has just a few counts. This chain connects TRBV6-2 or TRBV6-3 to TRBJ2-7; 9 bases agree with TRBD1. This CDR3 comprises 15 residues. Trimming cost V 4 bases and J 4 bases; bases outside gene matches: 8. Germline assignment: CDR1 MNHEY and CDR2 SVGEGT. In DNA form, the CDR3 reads TGTGCCAGCAGTTCCGCTGGGACAGGGAGATACGAGCAGTACTTC. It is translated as CASSSAGTGRYEQYF.

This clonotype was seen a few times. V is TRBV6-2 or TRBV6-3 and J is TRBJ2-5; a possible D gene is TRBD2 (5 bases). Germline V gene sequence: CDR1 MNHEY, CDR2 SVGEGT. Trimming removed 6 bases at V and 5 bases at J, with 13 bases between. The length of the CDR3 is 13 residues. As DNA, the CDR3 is TGTGCCAGCAGCTGCCCGGGGTGCGAGACCCAGTACTTC. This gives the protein CASSCPGCETQYF.

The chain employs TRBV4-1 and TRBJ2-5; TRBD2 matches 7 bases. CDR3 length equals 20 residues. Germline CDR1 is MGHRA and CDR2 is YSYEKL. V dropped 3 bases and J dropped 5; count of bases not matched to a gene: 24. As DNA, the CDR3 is TGCGCCAGCAGCCAGACCACGATCCCGGGTCGGCGGGAGCTCGGCGAGACCCAGTACTTC. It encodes CASSQTTIPGRRELGETQYF.

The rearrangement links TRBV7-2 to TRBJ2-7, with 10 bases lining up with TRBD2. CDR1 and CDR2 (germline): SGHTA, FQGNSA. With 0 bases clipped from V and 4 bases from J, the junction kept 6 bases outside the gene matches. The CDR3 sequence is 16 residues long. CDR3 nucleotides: TGTGCCAGCAGCTTAGCGAGAATAGCGGGAGGTTACGAGCAGTACTTC. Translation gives CASSLARIAGGYEQYF.

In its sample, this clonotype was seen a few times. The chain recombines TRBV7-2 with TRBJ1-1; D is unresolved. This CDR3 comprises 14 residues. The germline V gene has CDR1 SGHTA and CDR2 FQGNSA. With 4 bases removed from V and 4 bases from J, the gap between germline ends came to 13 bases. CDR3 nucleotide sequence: TGTGCCAGCAGCTCAGCAGTGTCATCCACTGAAGCTTTCTTT. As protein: CASSSAVSSTEAFF.

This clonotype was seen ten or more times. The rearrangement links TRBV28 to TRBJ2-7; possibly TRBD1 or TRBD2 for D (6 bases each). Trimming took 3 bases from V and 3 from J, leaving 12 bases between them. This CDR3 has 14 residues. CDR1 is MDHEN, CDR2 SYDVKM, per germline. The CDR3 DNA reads TGTGCCAGCAGTTTTCAGGGGACTTTCTACGAGCAGTACTTC. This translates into CASSFQGTFYEQYF.

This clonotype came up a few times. DNA for the CDR3: TGTGCCAGCAGGTTACGTCGTGAGACCACAGATACGCAGTATTTT. Translated, it gives CASRLRRETTDTQYF. The V and J genes are TRBV6-1 and TRBJ2-3; D ambiguous. This CDR3 region has 15 residues. Per germline, CDR1 MNHNS and CDR2 SASEGT. Trimming removed 6 bases at V and 2 bases at J, with 15 bases between.

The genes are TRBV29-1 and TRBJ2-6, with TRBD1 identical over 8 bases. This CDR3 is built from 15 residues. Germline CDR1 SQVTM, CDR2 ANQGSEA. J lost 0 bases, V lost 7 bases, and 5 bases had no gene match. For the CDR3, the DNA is TGCAGCGGAGGACAGGGAAGCTCTGGGGCCAACGTCCTGACTTTC. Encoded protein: CSGGQGSSGANVLTF.

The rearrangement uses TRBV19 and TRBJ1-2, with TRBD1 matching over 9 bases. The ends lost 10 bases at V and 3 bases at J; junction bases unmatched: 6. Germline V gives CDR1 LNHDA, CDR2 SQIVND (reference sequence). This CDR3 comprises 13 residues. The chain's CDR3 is CATARQGDYGYTF. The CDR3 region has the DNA TGTGCCACCGCCCGACAGGGGGACTATGGCTACACCTTC. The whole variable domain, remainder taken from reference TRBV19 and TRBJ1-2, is DGGITQSPKYLFRKEGQNVTLSCEQNLNHDAMYWYRQDPGQGLRLIYYSQIVNDFQKGDIAEGYSVSREKKESFPLTVTSAQKNPTAFYLCATARQGDYGYTFGSGTRLTVV.

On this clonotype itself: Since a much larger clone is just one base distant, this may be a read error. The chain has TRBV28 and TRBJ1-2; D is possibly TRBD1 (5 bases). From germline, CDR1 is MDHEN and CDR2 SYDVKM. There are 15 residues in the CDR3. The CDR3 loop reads CASSLTGGFNCGYTF. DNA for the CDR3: TGTGCCAGCAGCCTTACAGGAGGATTTAACTGTGGCTACACCTTC.

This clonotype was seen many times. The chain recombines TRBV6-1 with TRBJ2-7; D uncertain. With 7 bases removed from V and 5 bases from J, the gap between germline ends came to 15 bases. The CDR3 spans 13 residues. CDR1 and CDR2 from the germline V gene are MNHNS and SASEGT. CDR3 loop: CASTLPYADEQYF. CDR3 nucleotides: TGTGCCAGCACCCTACCCTACGCGGACGAGCAGTACTTC.

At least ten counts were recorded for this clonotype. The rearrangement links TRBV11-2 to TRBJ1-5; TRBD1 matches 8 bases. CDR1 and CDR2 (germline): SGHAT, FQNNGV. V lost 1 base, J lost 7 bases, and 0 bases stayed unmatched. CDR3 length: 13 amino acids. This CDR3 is CASSLGDRQPQHF. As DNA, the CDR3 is TGTGCCAGCAGCTTAGGGGACAGGCAGCCCCAGCATTTT.